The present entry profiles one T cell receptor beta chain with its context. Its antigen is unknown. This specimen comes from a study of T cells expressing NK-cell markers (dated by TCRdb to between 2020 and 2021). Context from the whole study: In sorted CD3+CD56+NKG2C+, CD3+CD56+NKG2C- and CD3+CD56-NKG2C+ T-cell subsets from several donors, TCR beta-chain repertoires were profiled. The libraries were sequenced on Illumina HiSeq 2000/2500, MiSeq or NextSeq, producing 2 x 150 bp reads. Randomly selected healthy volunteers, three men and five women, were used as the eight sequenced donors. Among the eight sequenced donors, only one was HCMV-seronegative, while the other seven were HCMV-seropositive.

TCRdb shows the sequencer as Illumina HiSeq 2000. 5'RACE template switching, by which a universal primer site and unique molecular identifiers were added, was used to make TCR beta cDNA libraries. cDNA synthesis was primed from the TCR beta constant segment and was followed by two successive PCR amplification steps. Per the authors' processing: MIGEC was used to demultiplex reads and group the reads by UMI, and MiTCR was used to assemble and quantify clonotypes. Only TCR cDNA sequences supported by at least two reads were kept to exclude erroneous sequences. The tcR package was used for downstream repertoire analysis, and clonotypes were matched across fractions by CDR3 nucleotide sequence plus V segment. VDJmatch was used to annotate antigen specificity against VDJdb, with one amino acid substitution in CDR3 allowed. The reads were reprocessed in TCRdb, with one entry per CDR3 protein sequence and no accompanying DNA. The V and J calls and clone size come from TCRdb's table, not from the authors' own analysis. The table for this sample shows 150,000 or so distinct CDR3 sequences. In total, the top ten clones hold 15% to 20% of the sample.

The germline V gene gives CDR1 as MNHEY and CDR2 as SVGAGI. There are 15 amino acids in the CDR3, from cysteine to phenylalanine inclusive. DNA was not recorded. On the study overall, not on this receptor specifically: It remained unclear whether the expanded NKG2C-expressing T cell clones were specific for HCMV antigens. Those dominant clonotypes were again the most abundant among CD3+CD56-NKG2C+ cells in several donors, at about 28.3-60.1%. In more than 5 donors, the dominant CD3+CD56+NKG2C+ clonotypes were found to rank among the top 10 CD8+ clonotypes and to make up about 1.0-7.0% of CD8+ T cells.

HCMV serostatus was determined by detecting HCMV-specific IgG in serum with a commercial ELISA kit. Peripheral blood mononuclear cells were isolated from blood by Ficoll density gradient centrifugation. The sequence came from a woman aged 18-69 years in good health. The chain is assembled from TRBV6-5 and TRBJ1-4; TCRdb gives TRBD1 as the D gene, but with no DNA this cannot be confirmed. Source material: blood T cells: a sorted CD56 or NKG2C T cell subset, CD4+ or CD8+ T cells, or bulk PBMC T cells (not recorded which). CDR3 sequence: CASSYSTGGYEKLFF.